Listed here is a single TCR beta chain. What it binds is not known. Clones were sequenced by immunoSEQ multiplex PCR, and TCRdb holds only the in-frame ones, with some missing. The repertoire holds around 76,000 clones, with roughly 88% as singletons. This specimen comes from a study of OX40 agonist ivuxolimab in advanced cancers. Turning to the study itself: With a range of roughly 20 to 80, age averaged roughly 60 years, and 65% to 90% were male. Treatment received earlier with anti-PD-1, anti-PD-L1 or anti-CTLA-4 agents was allowed, and approximately 44% had some.

The length of the CDR3 is 15 residues. V lost 0 bases and J lost 2, with 11 bases in between. The germline CDR1 and CDR2 sequences are SGDLS and YYNGEE. Whole-study findings and limits: Average numbers of expanded clones were greater in CD8+ T cells than in CD4+.

The cohort excluded patients with autoimmune disease history or systemic immunosuppression. The clonotype comes from an adult with an advanced solid tumor such as melanoma, head and neck, liver or kidney cancer. The sequenced sample was CD4+ or CD8+ T cells sorted from blood, obtained in a trial of the OX40 agonist ivuxolimab. This chain links TRBV9 with TRBJ1-2, with a weak D call TRBD1 (6 bases). The CDR3, as DNA: TGTGCCAGCAGCGTAGTTGGGACACGAAACTATGGCTACACCTTC. Translation: CASSVVGTRNYGYTF. The full variable domain, rest sourced from reference TRBV9 and TRBJ1-2, is DSGVTQTPKHLITATGQRVTLRCSPRSGDLSVYWYQQSLDQGLQFLIQYYNGEERAKGNILERFSAQQFPDLHSELNLSSLELGDSALYFCASSVVGTRNYGYTFGSGTRLTVV.